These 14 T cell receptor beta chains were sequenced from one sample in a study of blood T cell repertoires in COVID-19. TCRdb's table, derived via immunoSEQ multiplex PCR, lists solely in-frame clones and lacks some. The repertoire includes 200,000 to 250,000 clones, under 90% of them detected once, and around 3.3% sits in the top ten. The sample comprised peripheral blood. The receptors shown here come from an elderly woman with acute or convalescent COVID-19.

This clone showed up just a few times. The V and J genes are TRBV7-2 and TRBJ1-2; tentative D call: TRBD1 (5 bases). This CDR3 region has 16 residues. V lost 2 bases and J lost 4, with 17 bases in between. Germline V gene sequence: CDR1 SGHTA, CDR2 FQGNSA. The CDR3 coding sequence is TGTGCCAGCAGCTTAATCGGGGGAACAGGAGTCTATGGCTACACCTTC. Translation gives CASSLIGGTGVYGYTF.

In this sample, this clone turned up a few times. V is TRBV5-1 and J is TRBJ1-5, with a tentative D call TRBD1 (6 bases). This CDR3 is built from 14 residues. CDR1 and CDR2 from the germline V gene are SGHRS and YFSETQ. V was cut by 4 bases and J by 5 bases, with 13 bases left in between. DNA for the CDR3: TGCGCCAGCAGCCAATCAGGGGTGGATCAGCCCCAGCATTTT. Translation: CASSQSGVDQPQHF.

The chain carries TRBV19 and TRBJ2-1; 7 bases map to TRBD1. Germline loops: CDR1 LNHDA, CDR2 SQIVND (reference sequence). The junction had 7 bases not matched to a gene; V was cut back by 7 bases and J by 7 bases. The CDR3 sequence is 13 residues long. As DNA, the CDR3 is TGTGCCAGTACCCAGGGACAGCCTAATGAGCAGTTCTTC. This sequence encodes CASTQGQPNEQFF.

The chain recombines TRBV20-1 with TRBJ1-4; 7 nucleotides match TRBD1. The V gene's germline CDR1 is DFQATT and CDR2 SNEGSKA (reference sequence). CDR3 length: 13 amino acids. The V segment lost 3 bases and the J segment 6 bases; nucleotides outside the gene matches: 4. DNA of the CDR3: TGCAGTGCTAGTCCCGGACAGGATGAAAAACTGTTTTTT. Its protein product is CSASPGQDEKLFF.

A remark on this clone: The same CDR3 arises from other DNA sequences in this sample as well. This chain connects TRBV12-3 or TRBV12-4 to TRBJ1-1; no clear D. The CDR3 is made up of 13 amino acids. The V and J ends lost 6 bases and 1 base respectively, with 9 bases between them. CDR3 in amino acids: CASSFTGNTEAFF. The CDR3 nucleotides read TGTGCCAGCAGCTTTACGGGGAACACTGAAGCTTTCTTT.

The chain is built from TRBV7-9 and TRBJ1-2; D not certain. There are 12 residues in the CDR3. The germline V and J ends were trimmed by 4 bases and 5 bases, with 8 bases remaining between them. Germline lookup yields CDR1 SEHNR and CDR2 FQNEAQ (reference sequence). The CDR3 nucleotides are TGTGCCAGCAGCTACGGTGATTATGGCTACACCTTC. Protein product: CASSYGDYGYTF.

In nucleotides, the CDR3 is TGTGCCAGCAGTTCCGAGATGAACACTGAAGCTTTCTTT. Protein: CASSSEMNTEAFF. The rearrangement uses TRBV6-6 and TRBJ1-1; D remains unclear. Germline V gene data show CDR1 as MNHNY and CDR2 as SVGAGI (reference sequence). The V gene lost 4 bases and the J gene lost 0 bases, with 6 bases spanning the gap. There are 13 residues in the CDR3.

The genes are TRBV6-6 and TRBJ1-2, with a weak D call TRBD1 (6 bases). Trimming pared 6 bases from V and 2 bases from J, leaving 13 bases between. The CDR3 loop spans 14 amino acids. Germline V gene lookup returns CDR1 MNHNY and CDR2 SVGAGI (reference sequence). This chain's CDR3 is CASSPYGGNYGYTF. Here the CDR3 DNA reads TGTGCCAGCAGCCCCTATGGGGGCAACTATGGCTACACCTTC.

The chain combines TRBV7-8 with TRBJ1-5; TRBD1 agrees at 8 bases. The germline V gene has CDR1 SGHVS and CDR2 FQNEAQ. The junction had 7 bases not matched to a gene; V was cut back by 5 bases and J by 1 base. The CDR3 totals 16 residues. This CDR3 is CASSAYRGTSNQPQHF. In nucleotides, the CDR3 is TGTGCCAGCAGCGCCTACAGGGGGACAAGCAATCAGCCCCAGCATTTT.

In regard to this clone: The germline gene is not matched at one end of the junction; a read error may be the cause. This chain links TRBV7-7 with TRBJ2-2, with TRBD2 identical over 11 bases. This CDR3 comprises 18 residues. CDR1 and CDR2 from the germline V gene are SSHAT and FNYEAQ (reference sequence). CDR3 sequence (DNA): TGTGCTAGCAGCTTGGATAGAGGACTAGCGGGGAACACCGGGGAGCTGTTTTTT. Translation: CASSLDRGLAGNTGELFF. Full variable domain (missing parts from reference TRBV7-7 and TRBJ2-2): GAGVSQSPRYKVTKRGQDVTLRCDPISSHATLYWYQQALGQGPEFLTYFNYEAQPDKSGLPSDRFSAERPEGSISTLTIQRTEQRDSAMYRCASSLDRGLAGNTGELFFGEGSRLTVL.

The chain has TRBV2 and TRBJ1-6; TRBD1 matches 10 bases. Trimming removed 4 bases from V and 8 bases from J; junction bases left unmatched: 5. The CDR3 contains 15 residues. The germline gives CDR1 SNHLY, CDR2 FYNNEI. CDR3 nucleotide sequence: TGTGCCAGCAGTGGACAGGGGGCTCGCGATTCACCCCTCCACTTT. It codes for CASSGQGARDSPLHF.

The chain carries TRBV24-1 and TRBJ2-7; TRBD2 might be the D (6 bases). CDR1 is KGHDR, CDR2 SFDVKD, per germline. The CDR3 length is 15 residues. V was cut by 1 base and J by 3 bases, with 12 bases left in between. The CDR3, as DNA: TGTGCCACCAGTGATTTTGGGACTGACGGCTACGAGCAGTACTTC. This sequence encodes CATSDFGTDGYEQYF.

The CDR3 loop reads CASSAGSGAYNEQFF. As DNA, the CDR3 is TGTGCCAGCAGCGCCGGTAGCGGGGCCTACAATGAGCAGTTCTTC. The V gene is TRBV9, the J gene TRBJ2-1; 8 positions match TRBD2. J lost 2 bases, V lost 3 bases, and 4 bases had no gene match. Germline V gene lookup returns CDR1 SGDLS and CDR2 YYNGEE. The CDR3 spans 15 residues.

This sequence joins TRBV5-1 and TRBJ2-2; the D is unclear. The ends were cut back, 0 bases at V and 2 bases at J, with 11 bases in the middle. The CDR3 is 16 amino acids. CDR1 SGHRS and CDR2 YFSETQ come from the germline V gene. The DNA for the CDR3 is TGCGCCAGCAGCTTGGAGGTTAGCAGAAACACCGGGGAGCTGTTTTTT. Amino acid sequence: CASSLEVSRNTGELFF. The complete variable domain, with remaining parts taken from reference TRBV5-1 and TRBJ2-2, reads KAGVTQTPRYLIKTRGQQVTLSCSPISGHRSVSWYQQTPGQGLQFLFEYFSETQRNKGNFPGRFSGRQFSNSRSEMNVSTLELGDSALYLCASSLEVSRNTGELFFGEGSRLTVL.